This T cell receptor beta chain was recorded in a study of blood T cells in healthy people across ages. About the study: Through template switching, about one barcoded beta molecule was captured per two T cells, as measured in model experiments. Whole-study results and caveats: CMV status of donors was unknown, possibly confounding expanded clonotype changes. It was the long-lived donors that had more naive CD4+ cells and higher diversity than aged donors.

With a J-beta primer mix and a sample-barcoded 5' primer, a second PCR ran 7 to 11 cycles. A template-switch adaptor containing 12 random nucleotides labeled each cDNA molecule. TCRdb reprocessed the 5' RACE reads with MiXCR, giving one entry per CDR3 protein. The data contain just over 1 million distinct CDR3 sequences, over 35% of them singletons. Comment on this clonotype: Its antigen is still unknown.

The germline CDR1 and CDR2 sequences are SEHNR and FQNEAQ (reference sequence). CDR3 length: 15 residues. V shed 5 bases, J shed 10 bases, and the junction held 11 bases outside the gene matches. The V call is TRBV7-9, the J call TRBJ2-1; 10 bases fit TRBD2. The receptor was isolated from a woman in her fifties or sixties in good health. The source material was blood. CDR3 amino acids: CASSQIGLAGVEQFF. The CDR3 DNA follows: TGTGCCAGCAGCCAAATAGGGCTAGCGGGAGTAGAGCAGTTCTTC. The full variable domain, in which reference TRBV7-9 and TRBJ2-1 provide the parts outside the CDR3, is DTGVSQNPRHKITKRGQNVTFRCDPISEHNRLYWYRQTLGQGPEFLTYFQNEAQLEKSRLLSDRFSAERPKGSFSTLEIQRTEQGDSAMYLCASSQIGLAGVEQFFGPGTRLTVL.